The present TCR beta chain was sequenced within a study of blood T cell repertoires in COVID-19. Study information: Researchers got acute and convalescent COVID-19 samples from the United States, Italy and Spain. The cDNA or gDNA used as material had been derived from T cells, B-cell-depleted T cells, or PBMCs.

Per the study methods: Nucleated cell number was recorded as an estimate derived from reference gene primer amplification. Generated by immunoSEQ multiplex PCR, the TCRdb table keeps only in-frame clones and is missing some. From that table come the V and J calls and clone size; the DNA was used to work out D and trimming. The sample lists some 66,000 clones, approximately 86% seen once, with roughly 6.9% in the top ten. This CDR3 is 20 amino acids long. The clonotype comes from a man aged 45-65 years with active COVID-19. Sequencing input: peripheral blood. J is TRBJ1-4 and V is TRBV21-1; the D call in the table, TRBD1, was not verified against the DNA. TRBV21-1 is a recognized pseudogene. CDR3 in amino acids: CASSNGCGQGTPATNEKLFF. In DNA form, the CDR3 reads TGTGCCAGCAGCAACGGGTGTGGACAGGGCACACCTGCAACTAATGAAAAACTGTTTTTT.